A single TCR beta chain is shown here with its context. Its specificity is unknown. Compared with germline, one end of the junction differs, possibly owing to a read error. This CDR3 region has 15 residues. Germline V lookup: CDR1 MGHRA, CDR2 YSYEKL. MiXCR, run by TCRdb on the reads, gives a single entry per CDR3 protein. The repertoire holds 150,000 or so distinct CDR3 sequences, with about a fifth as singletons. This sample was taken from a study of T cell repertoires in cytomegalovirus infection. The sequence derives from a human donor in good health (CMV status not recorded). Some clones in this sample may be carry-over from other donors' samples. Sequencing used CD8+ T cells from cultured PBMCs, obtained from culture after CMV antigen stimulation. The gene calls are TRBV4-1 and TRBJ2-7; maybe TRBD1 (6 bases). In DNA form, the CDR3 reads TGTGCCAGCAGCCAAGCAATACAGGGATCCTACGAGCAGTACTTC. This encodes CASSQAIQGSYEQYF.